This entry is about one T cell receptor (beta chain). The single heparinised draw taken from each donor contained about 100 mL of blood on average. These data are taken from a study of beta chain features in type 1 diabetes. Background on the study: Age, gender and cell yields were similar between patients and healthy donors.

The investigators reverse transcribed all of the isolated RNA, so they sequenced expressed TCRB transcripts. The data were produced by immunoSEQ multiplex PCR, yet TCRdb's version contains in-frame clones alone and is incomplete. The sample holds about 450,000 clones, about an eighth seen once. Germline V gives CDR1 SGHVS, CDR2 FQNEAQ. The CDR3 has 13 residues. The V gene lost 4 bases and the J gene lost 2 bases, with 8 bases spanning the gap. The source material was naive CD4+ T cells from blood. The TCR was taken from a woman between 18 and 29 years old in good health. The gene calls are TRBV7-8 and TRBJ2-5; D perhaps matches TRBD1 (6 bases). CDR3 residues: CASSSGQQETQYF. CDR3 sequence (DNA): TGTGCCAGCAGCTCAGGACAGCAAGAGACCCAGTACTTC.